These 5 T cell receptor beta chains originate from one sample sequenced in a study of cytomegalovirus exposure and HLA in healthy donors. A multiplex PCR was run with 60 Vbeta primers and 13 Jbeta primers. Sequenced by immunoSEQ multiplex PCR; TCRdb stores in-frame clones only, minus some. Counted here are about 150,000 clones, more than 60% occurring once; the ten biggest clones make up about 13%. Sequencing was carried out using PBMCs. The receptors here all came from a man aged 35-49 years in good health and CMV-seropositive.

V is TRBV11-2 and J is TRBJ2-4, with 10 bases aligning to TRBD2. J gave up 5 bases and V 5 bases, and 3 bases lay outside the gene matches. This CDR3 is 14 amino acids long. Germline CDR1 is SGHAT and CDR2 is FQNNGV. The CDR3 spells CASSAGLAQNIQYF. DNA for the CDR3: TGTGCCAGCAGCGCGGGACTAGCGCAAAACATTCAGTACTTC.

This chain uses TRBV5-4 with TRBJ2-5; D is possibly TRBD1 (5 bases). The end of the DNA is better explained by TRBJ2-7, so the J call may be wrong. The length of the CDR3 is 14 residues. Germline CDR1 reads SGHNT; CDR2 reads YYREEE (reference sequence). The CDR3 reads CASTPGKGPYEQYF. CDR3 coding DNA: TGTGCCAGCACCCCAGGGAAGGGTCCCTACGAGCAGTACTTC.

The V gene is TRBV18, the J gene TRBJ2-3, with unresolved D. Trimming pared 2 bases from V and 0 bases from J, leaving 9 bases between. The CDR3 runs 15 residues. Germline CDR1 is KGHSH and CDR2 is LQKENI. CDR3 DNA: TGTGCCAGCTCACCAGGAACGACTAGCACAGATACGCAGTATTTT. Its protein is CASSPGTTSTDTQYF.

V usage is TRBV19 and J usage is TRBJ2-3, with D possibly matching TRBD2 (5 bases). The germline CDR1 and CDR2 sequences are LNHDA and SQIVND (reference sequence). The V gene lost 3 bases and the J gene lost 5 bases, with 9 bases spanning the gap. The CDR3 totals 13 residues. Here the CDR3 DNA reads TGTGCCAGTAGTATGAGGGTGGAAGATACGCAGTATTTT. Translating gives CASSMRVEDTQYF.

The genes are TRBV27 and TRBJ1-1, with D possibly matching TRBD1 (5 bases). The CDR3 length is 15 residues. Germline V gene sequence: CDR1 MNHEY, CDR2 SMNVEV (reference sequence). The V gene lost 3 bases and the J gene lost 4 bases, with 15 bases spanning the gap. This CDR3 is CASSLSPGGSTEAFF. In DNA, the CDR3 is TGTGCCAGCAGTTTGTCCCCCGGGGGGAGCACTGAAGCTTTCTTT.